This T cell receptor beta chain was observed in a study of human T cells and chemical hapten exposure. Overall study: Patch tests containing 0.01% DPC, applied to the upper back, were read at 6 days. General observations from the study: Expanded TCRs showed more large CDR3 clusters than pre-sensitization or healthy control sets.

Germline-derived CDR1 and CDR2 are SGHRS and YFSETQ. The CDR3 extends over 14 amino acids. V dropped 2 bases and J dropped 4; count of bases not matched to a gene: 4. TCRdb processed the RACE reads anew with MiXCR; each CDR3 protein has one entry. The sample records more than 300,000 distinct CDR3 sequences, 5.5% being singletons. Sample time point: pre-sensitization, week 0. As to treatment: therapeutic diphenylcyclopropenone sensitization with weekly scalp DPC. Of note for this clonotype: What it binds is not known.

Material: whole blood, obtained in connection with sensitization to the hapten diphenylcyclopropenone (DPC). The V call is TRBV5-1, the J call TRBJ2-7, with TRBD1 matching 9 bases. The TCR originated in a young woman with alopecia areata. Some clones in this sample may be carry-over from other donors' samples. In nucleotides, the CDR3 is TGCGCCAGCAGCTTTTACGGGACAGGGTACGAGCAGTACTTC. It yields the protein CASSFYGTGYEQYF.